The entry that follows covers one T cell receptor beta chain sequence. What it binds is not known. Patients selected for sequencing had displayed CD8+CD57+ cell expansion by flow cytometry. The diagnosis in all patients was severe acquired aplastic anemia. Patients had not yet gotten any therapy when their blood was taken for sampling. These data are taken from a study of CD8+CD57+ T cells in acquired aplastic anemia. Study background: Sorted CD4+ and CD8+ cells yielded DNA averaging about 3.1 ug.

TCR beta VDJ and CDR3 were profiled, and genomic DNA was the template. TCRdb passed the reads through MiXCR, listing each CDR3 protein once. Among roughly 200,000 distinct CDR3 sequences listed, around 60% were seen once. Germline assignment: CDR1 SNHLY and CDR2 FYNNEI. The CDR3 length is 13 residues. With V trimmed by 6 bases and J by 4 bases, 6 bases remained unmatched. Findings and limits, study-wide: Almost 30 shared CD8+ CDR3s appeared highly expressed within patients' immunodominant clones.

Material for sequencing was sorted CD4+, CD8+, or CD8+CD57+ T cells (not recorded which) from PBMCs. This rearrangement joins TRBV2 to TRBJ2-7, with TRBD1 matching 7 bases. This clonotype originated in a human donor with aplastic anemia. The CDR3 DNA follows: TGTGCCAGCAGGTTAGGGGGCGGTTACGAGCAGTACTTC. Translated: CASRLGGGYEQYF.